This T cell receptor beta chain came from a study of T cells after yellow fever vaccination. Study-wide results and caveats: Highly abundant clonotypes carried over from the bulk population could end up in FACS-sorted repertoires as contaminants. Weaker in magnitude, the secondary response showed a faster peak on day 5 versus 15.

The CDR3 spans 12 residues. V gave up 8 bases and J gave up 5 bases, with 10 bases separating them. Germline CDR1 is MDHEN and CDR2 is SYDVKM. TCRdb processed the 5' RACE reads anew with MiXCR; each CDR3 protein has one entry. The repertoire holds hundreds of thousands of distinct CDR3 sequences, with roughly a sixth as singletons. Remarks on this clonotype: The antigen is undetermined.

V usage is TRBV28 and J usage is TRBJ1-5; D call uncertain. The sequencing used PBMCs, collected about 5 days after the first yellow fever vaccination. This receptor was identified in a man between 18 and 29 years old who received the YFV17D yellow fever vaccine. The CDR3, as DNA: TGTGCCAGCGGTCGAGAATATCAGCCCCAGCATTTT. Residues: CASGREYQPQHF. Based on the CDR3 plus reference TRBV28 and TRBJ1-5, the full variable domain is DVKVTQSSRYLVKRTGEKVFLECVQDMDHENMFWYRQDPGLGLRLIYFSYDVKMKEKGDIPEGYSVSREKKERFSLILESASTNQTSMYLCASGREYQPQHFGDGTRLSIL.